This is a list of T cell receptor beta chains from one sample in a study of OX40 agonist ivuxolimab in advanced cancers. Repertoires were generated with immunoSEQ multiplex PCR, while TCRdb's copy carries only in-frame clones and drops some. The sample consists of roughly 58,000 clones, roughly 85% of them appearing once. The material sequenced was CD4+ or CD8+ T cells sorted from blood, taken in a trial of the OX40 agonist ivuxolimab. The source of these receptors is an adult with an advanced solid tumor such as melanoma, head and neck, liver or kidney cancer. Both conserved end residues are part of each CDR3. The D gene is left open where the match is weak. Clone sizes are given selectively: once, few, many, or a class where the clone is expanded.

D gene: -; V gene: TRBV9; clone size: -; J gene: TRBJ1-4; CDR3 DNA: TGTGCCAGCAGCGTATCTCCTGATGAAAAACTGTTTTTT; CDR3 protein: CASSVSPDEKLFF
D gene: -; V gene: TRBV5-1; clone size: -; J gene: TRBJ1-3; CDR3 DNA: TGCGCCAGCAGCTTGAGCAGGGACTCTGGAAACACCATATATTTT; CDR3 protein: CASSLSRDSGNTIYF
D gene: -; V gene: TRBV7-9; clone size: -; J gene: TRBJ2-5; CDR3 DNA: TGTGCCAGCACCAACCAAGAGACCCAGTACTTC; CDR3 protein: CASTNQETQYF
D gene: -; V gene: TRBV19; clone size: -; J gene: TRBJ2-1; CDR3 DNA: TGTGCCAGTACCCAGCCGCTGCAGGGTAATGAGCAGTTCTTC; CDR3 protein: CASTQPLQGNEQFF
D gene: -; V gene: TRBV19; clone size: few; J gene: TRBJ1-3; CDR3 DNA: TGTGCCAGTAGATTGGGGGGGACAACTGGAAACACCATATATTTT; CDR3 protein: CASRLGGTTGNTIYF
D gene: TRBD1; V gene: TRBV4-2; clone size: -; J gene: TRBJ2-4; CDR3 DNA: TGTGCCAGCAGCCACCAAACCGGACAGGGGGGAACATTGGCCAAAAACATTCAGTACTTC; CDR3 protein: CASSHQTGQGGTLAKNIQYF
D gene: -; V gene: TRBV9; clone size: -; J gene: TRBJ2-5; CDR3 DNA: TGTGCCAGCAGCGCCGGACCTGGACGAGAGACCCAGTACTTC; CDR3 protein: CASSAGPGRETQYF
D gene: -; V gene: TRBV4-1; clone size: -; J gene: TRBJ2-5; CDR3 DNA: TGCGCCAGCAGCCAAGGGCGGGACGGTAGGACCCAGTACTTC; CDR3 protein: CASSQGRDGRTQYF
D gene: TRBD1; V gene: TRBV5-1; clone size: -; J gene: TRBJ1-4; CDR3 DNA: TGCGCCAGCAGCCCACAGGGGGGTGAAAAACTGTTTTTT; CDR3 protein: CASSPQGGEKLFF
D gene: -; V gene: TRBV7-2; clone size: -; J gene: TRBJ1-5; CDR3 DNA: TGTGCCAGCAGCCGGGGGGCGTTTCAGCCCCAGCATTTT; CDR3 protein: CASSRGAFQPQHF
D gene: TRBD1; V gene: TRBV9; clone size: -; J gene: TRBJ1-3; CDR3 DNA: TGTGCCAGCAGCGCGGACAGGGCCTCTTCTGGAAACACCATATATTTT; CDR3 protein: CASSADRASSGNTIYF
D gene: -; V gene: TRBV30; clone size: few; J gene: TRBJ1-1; CDR3 DNA: TGTGCCTGGAGTCGGCAGTATAACACTGAAGCTTTCTTT; CDR3 protein: CAWSRQYNTEAFF
D gene: -; V gene: TRBV19; clone size: -; J gene: TRBJ2-5; CDR3 DNA: TGTGCCAGTAGTATAACCAGACAAGAGACCCAGTACTTC; CDR3 protein: CASSITRQETQYF
D gene: TRBD2; V gene: TRBV5-1; clone size: -; J gene: TRBJ2-7; CDR3 DNA: TGCGCCAGCAGTTCGACTAGCGGGAGTAACGAGCAGTACTTC; CDR3 protein: CASSSTSGSNEQYF
D gene: -; V gene: TRBV5-1; clone size: once; J gene: TRBJ2-7; CDR3 DNA: TGCGCCAGCAGCTTGGGCAGGGTCTCCTACGAGCAGTACTTC; CDR3 protein: CASSLGRVSYEQYF
D gene: -; V gene: TRBV12-5; clone size: -; J gene: TRBJ2-1; CDR3 DNA: TGTGCTAGTGGTTTGGCGGGGAGTGGGGGTGAGCAGTTCTTC; CDR3 protein: CASGLAGSGGEQFF
D gene: -; V gene: TRBV27; clone size: -; J gene: TRBJ1-1; CDR3 DNA: TGTGCCAGCAGTTCCCCGGGACGCATGAACACTGAAGCTTTCTTT; CDR3 protein: CASSSPGRMNTEAFF
D gene: -; V gene: TRBV6-5; clone size: -; J gene: TRBJ2-7; CDR3 DNA: TGTGCCAGCCGGGGGGCTGACGAGCAGTACTTC; CDR3 protein: CASRGADEQYF
D gene: -; V gene: TRBV4-2; clone size: -; J gene: TRBJ1-2; CDR3 DNA: TGTGCCAGCAGCCAAGATCGTACAGCCTATGGCTACACCTTC; CDR3 protein: CASSQDRTAYGYTF
D gene: -; V gene: TRBV27; clone size: once; J gene: TRBJ1-5; CDR3 DNA: TGTGCCAGCAGTTTACGTGGGCTCAGACCCTACAATCAGCCCCAGCATTTT; CDR3 protein: CASSLRGLRPYNQPQHF
D gene: -; V gene: TRBV19; clone size: -; J gene: TRBJ2-5; CDR3 DNA: TGTGCCAGTAGTACTAACAGGGAAGAGACCCAGTACTTC; CDR3 protein: CASSTNREETQYF
D gene: -; V gene: TRBV11-2; clone size: -; J gene: TRBJ2-3; CDR3 DNA: TGTGCCAGCAGCTTATTCGGGGGATCTAGCACAGATACGCAGTATTTT; CDR3 protein: CASSLFGGSSTDTQYF
D gene: -; V gene: TRBV6-5; clone size: -; J gene: TRBJ1-6; CDR3 DNA: TGTGCCAGCAGTTACTCGAGACAGAATAATTCACCCCTCCACTTT; CDR3 protein: CASSYSRQNNSPLHF
D gene: -; V gene: TRBV7-9; clone size: -; J gene: TRBJ2-7; CDR3 DNA: TGTGCCAGCAGCGTATCCATGGCTTCCTACGAGCAGTACTTC; CDR3 protein: CASSVSMASYEQYF
D gene: -; V gene: TRBV19; clone size: -; J gene: TRBJ2-7; CDR3 DNA: TGTGCCAGTAGTATAGGAGGCACCTCCTACGAGCAGTACTTC; CDR3 protein: CASSIGGTSYEQYF
D gene: -; V gene: TRBV15; clone size: -; J gene: TRBJ1-1; CDR3 DNA: TGTGCCACCAGCAGAGATCGAGGGCGGTATGAAGCTTTCTTT; CDR3 protein: CATSRDRGRYEAFF
D gene: -; V gene: TRBV4-2; clone size: -; J gene: TRBJ2-7; CDR3 DNA: TGTGCCAGCAGCCAAGATCTAGCATACGAGCAGTACTTC; CDR3 protein: CASSQDLAYEQYF
D gene: -; V gene: TRBV30; clone size: -; J gene: TRBJ1-2; CDR3 DNA: TGTGCCTTGGAGACCGGCCTCCTCTATGGCTACACCTTC; CDR3 protein: CALETGLLYGYTF
D gene: TRBD2; V gene: TRBV6-4; clone size: -; J gene: TRBJ2-1; CDR3 DNA: TGTGCCAGCAGACAGACTAGCGGAGCTGGCAATGAGCAGTTCTTC; CDR3 protein: CASRQTSGAGNEQFF
D gene: TRBD1; V gene: TRBV28; clone size: few; J gene: TRBJ2-7; CDR3 DNA: TGTGCCAGCACACCGGGACAGGCAACCTACGAGCAGTACTTC; CDR3 protein: CASTPGQATYEQYF
D gene: -; V gene: TRBV11-2; clone size: -; J gene: TRBJ1-1; CDR3 DNA: TGTGCCAGCAGCTTAGGATCAGGGAGCGGCGCTGAAGCTTTCTTT; CDR3 protein: CASSLGSGSGAEAFF
D gene: TRBD1; V gene: TRBV19; clone size: -; J gene: TRBJ2-5; CDR3 DNA: TGTGCCAGTTCTGTGGGACAGGGGGCGATTGAGACCCAGTACTTC; CDR3 protein: CASSVGQGAIETQYF
D gene: -; V gene: TRBV4-2; clone size: -; J gene: TRBJ2-7; CDR3 DNA: TGTGCCAGCAGCCAAGACCCGACAGGAACCTTCTACGAGCAGTACTTC; CDR3 protein: CASSQDPTGTFYEQYF
D gene: -; V gene: TRBV7-9; clone size: -; J gene: TRBJ1-2; CDR3 DNA: TGTGCCAGCAGCCTCGGAAGCTCCTATGGCTACACCTTC; CDR3 protein: CASSLGSSYGYTF
D gene: TRBD1; V gene: TRBV19; clone size: -; J gene: TRBJ2-1; CDR3 DNA: TGTGCCAGTAGCAGAACCGGGACAGGTACCTACAATGAGCAGTTCTTC; CDR3 protein: CASSRTGTGTYNEQFF
D gene: -; V gene: TRBV29-1; clone size: -; J gene: TRBJ2-3; CDR3 DNA: TGCAGCGGGCGTACTAGCACAGATACGCAGTATTTT; CDR3 protein: CSGRTSTDTQYF
D gene: -; V gene: TRBV5-6; clone size: -; J gene: TRBJ2-5; CDR3 DNA: TGTGCCAGCAGCTGGTCCGGGGTACAAGAGACCCAGTACTTC; CDR3 protein: CASSWSGVQETQYF
D gene: TRBD1; V gene: TRBV19; clone size: -; J gene: TRBJ1-2; CDR3 DNA: TGTGCCACTAAACGGACAGGGGATGGCTACACCTTC; CDR3 protein: CATKRTGDGYTF
D gene: -; V gene: TRBV2; clone size: -; J gene: TRBJ2-7; CDR3 DNA: TGTGCCAGCAGTGGGCAGGGTTACGAGCAGTACTTC; CDR3 protein: CASSGQGYEQYF
D gene: TRBD1; V gene: TRBV6-1; clone size: -; J gene: TRBJ1-2; CDR3 DNA: TGTGCCAGCAGGGGGACAGGGAATGGCTACACCTTC; CDR3 protein: CASRGTGNGYTF
D gene: TRBD1; V gene: TRBV2; clone size: -; J gene: TRBJ1-1; CDR3 DNA: TGTGCCAGCAATACAGGGGGCATCACTGAAGCTTTCTTT; CDR3 protein: CASNTGGITEAFF
D gene: -; V gene: TRBV28; clone size: -; J gene: TRBJ1-2; CDR3 DNA: TGTGCCAGCAGTTTATTGGGGGCGCTAGGCTACACCTTC; CDR3 protein: CASSLLGALGYTF
D gene: -; V gene: TRBV11-2; clone size: once; J gene: TRBJ1-2; CDR3 DNA: TGTGCCAGCAGCTCCGGGGGTGGCTACACCTTC; CDR3 protein: CASSSGGGYTF
D gene: TRBD1; V gene: TRBV5-4; clone size: -; J gene: TRBJ2-7; CDR3 DNA: TGTGCCAGCAGCCGCCGGACAGGGGACTCCTACGAGCAGTACTTC; CDR3 protein: CASSRRTGDSYEQYF
D gene: -; V gene: TRBV5-8; clone size: -; J gene: TRBJ1-5; CDR3 DNA: TGTGCCAGCAGGGACAGTTCTTATAGCAATCAGCCCCAGCATTTT; CDR3 protein: CASRDSSYSNQPQHF
D gene: TRBD1; V gene: TRBV5-1; clone size: -; J gene: TRBJ1-4; CDR3 DNA: TGCGCCAGCAGCTTAAGGACAGGGGTTAATGAAAAACTGTTTTTT; CDR3 protein: CASSLRTGVNEKLFF
D gene: TRBD1; V gene: TRBV5-1; clone size: -; J gene: TRBJ2-5; CDR3 DNA: TGCGCCAGCAGCTCCGGACAGGGTATAGTGACCCAGTACTTC; CDR3 protein: CASSSGQGIVTQYF